The 2 T cell receptor delta chains listed next were all sequenced from one sample in a study of gamma-delta chains in newborns, infants, children. TCRdb re-called the reads through CATT. Altogether under 8,500 delta-chain clones are present, around 0.6% being singletons, with the ten largest covering 15%. The sequenced material came from blood. The receptors come from a child who was a newborn, infant or young child, either healthy, febrile or measles-vaccinated (not recorded which).

In its sample, this clone ranks as medium-sized. A far larger clone differs by one base, so this is likely a read error. The chain combines TRDV2 with TRDJ3; 11 bases are shared with TRDD3. Germline CDR1 reads GEAIGNYY; CDR2 reads EKD. The CDR3 is made up of 18 amino acids. The CDR3 region is CACERLGDNSWDTRQTFF. The CDR3 nucleotides are TGTGCCTGTGAGCGACTGGGGGATAACTCCTGGGACACCCGACAGACGTTTTTC.

This clone has only a few counts. TCRdb has a much larger clone's protein, which differs at residue 13 from the translation of this DNA, likely because of a read error; what is shown is the protein translated from the DNA. V gene TRDV2 combines with J gene TRDJ3, with 10 bases identical to TRDD3. Germline V CDR1 and CDR2: GEAIGNYY, EKD. CDR3 size: 19 residues. The CDR3, as DNA: TGTGCCTGTGACACCGGGGGATACGGGAGCTCCTGGAACACCCGACAGATGTTTTTC. Its protein product is CACDTGGYGSSWNTRQMFF.